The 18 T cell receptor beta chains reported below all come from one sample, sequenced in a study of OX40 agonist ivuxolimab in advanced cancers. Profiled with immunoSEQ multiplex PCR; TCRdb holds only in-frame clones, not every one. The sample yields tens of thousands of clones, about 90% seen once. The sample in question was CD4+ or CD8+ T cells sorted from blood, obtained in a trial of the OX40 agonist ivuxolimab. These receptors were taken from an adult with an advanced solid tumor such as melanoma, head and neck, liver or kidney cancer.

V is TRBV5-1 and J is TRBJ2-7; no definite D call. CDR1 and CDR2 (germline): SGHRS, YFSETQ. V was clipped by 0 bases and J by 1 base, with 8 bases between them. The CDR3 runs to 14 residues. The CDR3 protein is CASSLATQSYEQYF. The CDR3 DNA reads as TGCGCCAGCAGCTTGGCGACACAGTCCTACGAGCAGTACTTC.

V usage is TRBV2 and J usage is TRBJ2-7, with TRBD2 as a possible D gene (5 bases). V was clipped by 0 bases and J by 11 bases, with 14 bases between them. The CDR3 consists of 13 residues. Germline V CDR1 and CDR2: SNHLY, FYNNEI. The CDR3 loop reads CASSEALRLRKYF. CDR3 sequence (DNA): TGTGCCAGCAGTGAAGCGCTGAGACTACGAAAGTACTTC.

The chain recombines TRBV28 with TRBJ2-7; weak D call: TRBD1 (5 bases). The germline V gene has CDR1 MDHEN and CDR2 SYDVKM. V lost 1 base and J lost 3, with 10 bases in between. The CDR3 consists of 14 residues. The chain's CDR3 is CASSLSRQSYEQYF. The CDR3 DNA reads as TGTGCCAGCAGTTTATCAAGACAGAGCTACGAGCAGTACTTC.

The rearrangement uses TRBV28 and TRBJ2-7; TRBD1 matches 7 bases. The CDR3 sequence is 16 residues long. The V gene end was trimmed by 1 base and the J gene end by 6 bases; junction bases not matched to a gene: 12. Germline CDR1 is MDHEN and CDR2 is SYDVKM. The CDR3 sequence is CASSLLIRDRSIEQYF. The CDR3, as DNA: TGTGCCAGCAGTTTATTAATCCGGGACAGATCCATCGAGCAGTACTTC.

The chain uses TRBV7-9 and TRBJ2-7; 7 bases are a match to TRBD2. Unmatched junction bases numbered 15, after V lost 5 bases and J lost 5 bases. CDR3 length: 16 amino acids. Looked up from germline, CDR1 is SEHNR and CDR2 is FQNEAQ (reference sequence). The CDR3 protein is CASSHNRGEAAHEQYF. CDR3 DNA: TGTGCCAGCAGCCACAACCGGGGGGAAGCAGCTCACGAGCAGTACTTC.

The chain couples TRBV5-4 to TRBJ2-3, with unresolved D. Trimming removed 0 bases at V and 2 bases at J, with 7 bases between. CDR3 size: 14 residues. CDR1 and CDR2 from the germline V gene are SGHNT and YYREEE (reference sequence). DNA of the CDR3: TGTGCCAGCAGCTTGGCAACAAACACAGATACGCAGTATTTT. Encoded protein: CASSLATNTDTQYF.

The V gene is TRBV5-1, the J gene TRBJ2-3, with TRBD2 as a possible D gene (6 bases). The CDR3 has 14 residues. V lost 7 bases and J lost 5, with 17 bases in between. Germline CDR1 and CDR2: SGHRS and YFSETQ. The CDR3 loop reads CASGGGTVGDTQYF. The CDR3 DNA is TGCGCCAGCGGTGGCGGGACGGTCGGAGATACGCAGTATTTT.

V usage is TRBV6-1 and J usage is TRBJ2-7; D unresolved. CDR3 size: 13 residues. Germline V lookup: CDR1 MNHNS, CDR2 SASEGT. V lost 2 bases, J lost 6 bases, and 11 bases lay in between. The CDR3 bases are TGTGCCAGCAGTGAACCCCCCTTGGGCGAGCAGTACTTC. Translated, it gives CASSEPPLGEQYF.

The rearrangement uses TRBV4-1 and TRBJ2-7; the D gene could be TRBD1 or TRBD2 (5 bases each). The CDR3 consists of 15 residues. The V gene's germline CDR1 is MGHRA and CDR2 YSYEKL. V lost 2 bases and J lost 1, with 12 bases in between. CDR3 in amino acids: CASSQTWDGSYEQYF. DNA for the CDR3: TGCGCCAGCAGCCAAACTTGGGACGGTTCCTACGAGCAGTACTTC.

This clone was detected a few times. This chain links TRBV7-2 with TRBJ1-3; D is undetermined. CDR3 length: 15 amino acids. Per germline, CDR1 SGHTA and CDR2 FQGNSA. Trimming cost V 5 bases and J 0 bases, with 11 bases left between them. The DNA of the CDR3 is TGTGCCAGCAGCCAAGGACCGAGCTCTGGAAACACCATATATTTT. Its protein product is CASSQGPSSGNTIYF.

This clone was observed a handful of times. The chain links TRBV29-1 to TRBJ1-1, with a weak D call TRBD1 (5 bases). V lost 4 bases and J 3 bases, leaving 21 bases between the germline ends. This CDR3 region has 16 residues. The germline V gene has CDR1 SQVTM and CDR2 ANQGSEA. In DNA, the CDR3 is TGCAGCGTTGGGAGGAGGGACCCGGGAATAGACACTGAAGCTTTCTTT. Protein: CSVGRRDPGIDTEAFF.

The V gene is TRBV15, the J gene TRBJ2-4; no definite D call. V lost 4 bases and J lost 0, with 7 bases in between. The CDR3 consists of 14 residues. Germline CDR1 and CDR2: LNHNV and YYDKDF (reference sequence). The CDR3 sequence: CATSKSPAKNIQYF. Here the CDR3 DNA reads TGTGCCACCAGCAAAAGTCCAGCCAAAAACATTCAGTACTTC.

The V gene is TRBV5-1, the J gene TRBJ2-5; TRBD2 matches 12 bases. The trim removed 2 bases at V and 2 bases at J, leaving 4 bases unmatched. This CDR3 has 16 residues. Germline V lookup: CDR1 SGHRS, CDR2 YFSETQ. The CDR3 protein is CASSFAGTSGQETQYF. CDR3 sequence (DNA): TGCGCCAGCAGCTTCGCCGGGACTAGCGGGCAAGAGACCCAGTACTTC.

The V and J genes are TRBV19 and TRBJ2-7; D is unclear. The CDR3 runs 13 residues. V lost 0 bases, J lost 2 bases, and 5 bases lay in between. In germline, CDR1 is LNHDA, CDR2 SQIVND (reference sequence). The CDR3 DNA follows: TGTGCCAGTAGTATAGAGTTGGCCTACGAGCAGTACTTC. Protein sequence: CASSIELAYEQYF.

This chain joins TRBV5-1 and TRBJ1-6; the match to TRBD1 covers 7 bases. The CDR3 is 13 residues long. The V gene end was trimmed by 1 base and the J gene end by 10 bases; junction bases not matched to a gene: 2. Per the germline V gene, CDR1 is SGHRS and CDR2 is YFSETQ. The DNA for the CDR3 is TGCGCCAGCAGCTTGCGGGACAGCTCACCCCTCCACTTT. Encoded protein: CASSLRDSSPLHF. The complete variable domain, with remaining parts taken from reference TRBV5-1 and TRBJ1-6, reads KAGVTQTPRYLIKTRGQQVTLSCSPISGHRSVSWYQQTPGQGLQFLFEYFSETQRNKGNFPGRFSGRQFSNSRSEMNVSTLELGDSALYLCASSLRDSSPLHFGNGTRLTVT.

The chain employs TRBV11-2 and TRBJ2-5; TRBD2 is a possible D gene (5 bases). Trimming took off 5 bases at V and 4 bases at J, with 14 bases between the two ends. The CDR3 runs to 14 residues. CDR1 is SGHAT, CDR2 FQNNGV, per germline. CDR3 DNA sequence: TGTGCCAGCAGCCGCCCGAGGGATATAGAGACCCAGTACTTC. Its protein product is CASSRPRDIETQYF.

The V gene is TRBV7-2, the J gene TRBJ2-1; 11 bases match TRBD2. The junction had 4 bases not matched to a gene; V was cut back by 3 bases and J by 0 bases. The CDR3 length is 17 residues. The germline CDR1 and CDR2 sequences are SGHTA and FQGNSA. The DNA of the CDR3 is TGTGCCAGCAGCTTGGGACTAGCGGCCAGCTCCTACAATGAGCAGTTCTTC. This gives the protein CASSLGLAASSYNEQFF. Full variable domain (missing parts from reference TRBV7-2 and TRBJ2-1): GAGVSQSPSNKVTEKGKDVELRCDPISGHTALYWYRQSLGQGLEFLIYFQGNSAPDKSGLPSDRFSAERTGGSVSTLTIQRTQQEDSAVYLCASSLGLAASSYNEQFFGPGTRLTVL.

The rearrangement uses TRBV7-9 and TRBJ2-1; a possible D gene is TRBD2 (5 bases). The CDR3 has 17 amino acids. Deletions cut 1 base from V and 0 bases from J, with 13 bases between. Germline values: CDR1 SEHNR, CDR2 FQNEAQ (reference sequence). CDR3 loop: CASSLDGLQSSYNEQFF. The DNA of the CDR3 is TGTGCCAGCAGCTTAGATGGACTGCAGAGCTCCTACAATGAGCAGTTCTTC. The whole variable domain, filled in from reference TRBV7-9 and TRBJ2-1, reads DTGVSQNPRHKITKRGQNVTFRCDPISEHNRLYWYRQTLGQGPEFLTYFQNEAQLEKSRLLSDRFSAERPKGSFSTLEIQRTEQGDSAMYLCASSLDGLQSSYNEQFFGPGTRLTVL.